The clone carrying this T cell receptor (beta chain) was observed many times. The antigen is unknown. Germline loops: CDR1 SGHTA, CDR2 FQGNSA. The germline V and J ends were trimmed by 8 bases and 3 bases, with 17 bases remaining between them. This CDR3 is 14 amino acids long. This sample stems from a study of blood T cells in healthy people across ages. Combining a sample-barcoded 5' primer with a J-beta primer mix, a second PCR ran for 7 to 11 cycles. In TCRdb, the 5' RACE reads were re-called with MiXCR into one record per CDR3 protein. The sample yields approximately 1,000,000 distinct CDR3 sequences, roughly 45% seen once. Study results and caveats: Diversity was estimated from one million T cells, and these estimates were considered underestimates.

The chain recombines TRBV7-2 with TRBJ2-7; a possible D gene is TRBD2 (5 bases). Source material: blood. This TCR derives from a woman in her sixties or seventies in good health. CDR3 in amino acids: CASALGSGYYEQYF. As DNA, the CDR3 is TGTGCCAGCGCCCTCGGGTCGGGGTACTACGAGCAGTACTTC.